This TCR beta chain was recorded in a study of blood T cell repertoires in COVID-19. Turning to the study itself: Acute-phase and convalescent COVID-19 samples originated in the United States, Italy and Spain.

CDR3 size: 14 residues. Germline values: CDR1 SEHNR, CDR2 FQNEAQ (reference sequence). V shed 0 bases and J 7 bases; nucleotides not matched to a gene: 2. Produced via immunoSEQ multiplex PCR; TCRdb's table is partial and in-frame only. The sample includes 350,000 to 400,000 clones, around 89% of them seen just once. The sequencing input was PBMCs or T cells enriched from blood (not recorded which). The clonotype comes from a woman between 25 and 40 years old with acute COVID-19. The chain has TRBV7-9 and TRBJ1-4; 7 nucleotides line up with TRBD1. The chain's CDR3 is CASSLARDSEKLFF. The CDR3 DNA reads TGTGCCAGCAGCTTAGCCAGGGACAGTGAAAAACTGTTTTTT.